This TCR beta chain was obtained from a study of cytotoxic CD8 clonotypes in ibrutinib-treated CLL. Here immunoSEQ multiplex PCR was the method, and the copy in TCRdb shows in-frame clones only, minus some. The top ten clones hold more than 6% of a sample with approximately 330,000 clones, roughly 80% of them seen once. V was pared by 3 bases and J by 0 bases, with 19 bases between. There are 18 residues in the CDR3. Per germline, CDR1 MGHDK and CDR2 SYGVNS. The table lists this clone with a count of one. The clonotype comes from a human donor with chronic lymphocytic leukemia. The sample consisted of PBMCs, taken before ibrutinib treatment. The chain combines TRBV25-1 with TRBJ2-3; perhaps TRBD2 as D (6 bases). This CDR3 reads CASSDGGDNRASTDTQYF. CDR3 DNA sequence: TGTGCCAGCAGTGACGGGGGAGATAATAGGGCTAGCACAGATACGCAGTATTTT.